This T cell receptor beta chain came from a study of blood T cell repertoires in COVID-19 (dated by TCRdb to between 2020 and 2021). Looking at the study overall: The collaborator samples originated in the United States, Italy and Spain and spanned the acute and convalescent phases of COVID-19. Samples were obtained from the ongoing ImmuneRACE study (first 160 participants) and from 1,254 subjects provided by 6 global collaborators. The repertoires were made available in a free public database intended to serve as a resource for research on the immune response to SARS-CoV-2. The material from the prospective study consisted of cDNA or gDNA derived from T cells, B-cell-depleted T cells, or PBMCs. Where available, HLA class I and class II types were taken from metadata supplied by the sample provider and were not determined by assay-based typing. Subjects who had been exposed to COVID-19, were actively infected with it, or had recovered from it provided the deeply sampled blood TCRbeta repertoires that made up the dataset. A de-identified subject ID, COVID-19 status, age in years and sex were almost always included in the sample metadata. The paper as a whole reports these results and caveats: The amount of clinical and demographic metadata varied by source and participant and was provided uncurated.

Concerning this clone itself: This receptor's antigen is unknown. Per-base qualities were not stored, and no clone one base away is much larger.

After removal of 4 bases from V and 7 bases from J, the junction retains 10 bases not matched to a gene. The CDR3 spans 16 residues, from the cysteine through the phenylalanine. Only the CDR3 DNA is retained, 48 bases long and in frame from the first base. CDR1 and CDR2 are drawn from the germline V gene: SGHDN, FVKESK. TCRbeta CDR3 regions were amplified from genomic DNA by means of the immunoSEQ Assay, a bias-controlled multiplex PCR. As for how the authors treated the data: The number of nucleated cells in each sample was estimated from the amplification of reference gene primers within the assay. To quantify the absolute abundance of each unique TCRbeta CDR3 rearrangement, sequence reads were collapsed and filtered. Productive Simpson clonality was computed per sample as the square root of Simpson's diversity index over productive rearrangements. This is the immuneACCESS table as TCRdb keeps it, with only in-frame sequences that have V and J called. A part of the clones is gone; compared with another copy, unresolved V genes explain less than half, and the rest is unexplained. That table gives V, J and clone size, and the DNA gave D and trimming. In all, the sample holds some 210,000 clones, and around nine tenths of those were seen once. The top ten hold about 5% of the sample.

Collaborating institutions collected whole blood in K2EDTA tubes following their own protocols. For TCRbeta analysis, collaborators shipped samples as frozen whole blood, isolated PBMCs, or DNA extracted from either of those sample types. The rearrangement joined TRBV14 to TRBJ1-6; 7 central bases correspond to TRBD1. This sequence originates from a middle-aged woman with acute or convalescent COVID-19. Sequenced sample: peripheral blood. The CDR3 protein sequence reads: CASSPETTGLNSPLHF. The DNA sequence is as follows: TGTGCCAGCAGCCCAGAAACGACAGGGTTGAATTCACCCCTCCACTTT.